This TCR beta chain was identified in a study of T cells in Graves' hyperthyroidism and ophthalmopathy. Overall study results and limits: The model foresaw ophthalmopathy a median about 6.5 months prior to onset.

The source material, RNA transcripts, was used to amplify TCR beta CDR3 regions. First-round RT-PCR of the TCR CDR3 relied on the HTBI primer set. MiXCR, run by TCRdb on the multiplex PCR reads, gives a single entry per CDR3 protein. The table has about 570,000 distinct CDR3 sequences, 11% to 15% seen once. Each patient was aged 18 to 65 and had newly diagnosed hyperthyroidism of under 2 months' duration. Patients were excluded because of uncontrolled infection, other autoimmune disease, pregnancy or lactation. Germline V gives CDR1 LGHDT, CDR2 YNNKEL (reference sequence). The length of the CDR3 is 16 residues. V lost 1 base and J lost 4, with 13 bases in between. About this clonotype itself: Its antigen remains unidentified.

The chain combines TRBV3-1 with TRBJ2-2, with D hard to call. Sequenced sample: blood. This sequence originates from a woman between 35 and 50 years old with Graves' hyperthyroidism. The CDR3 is CASSQGLLTVTGELFF. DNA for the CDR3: TGTGCCAGCAGCCAAGGGCTGCTTACGGTCACCGGGGAGCTGTTTTTT.